Below, 18 T cell receptor beta chains from the same sample are listed, as sequenced in a study of cytomegalovirus exposure and HLA in healthy donors. PCR was performed using 60 Vbeta and 13 Jbeta primers. Libraries were prepared by immunoSEQ multiplex PCR; TCRdb keeps only in-frame clonotypes and omits some of them. The data contain approximately 220,000 clones, less than 85% of them singletons. Sequenced material: PBMCs. These receptors originate from a young man in good health and CMV-seronegative.

This clone was counted only a few times. J is TRBJ1-4 and V is TRBV28; tentative D call: TRBD1 (6 bases). The germline V and J ends were trimmed by 3 bases and 10 bases, with 18 bases remaining between them. The CDR3 covers 15 residues. Germline loops: CDR1 MDHEN, CDR2 SYDVKM. Here the CDR3 reads CASSFTGQGSGKLFF. CDR3 in DNA: TGTGCCAGCAGTTTTACCGGGCAGGGGAGCGGAAAACTGTTTTTT.

This sequence joins TRBV11-2 and TRBJ2-5, with 8 bases aligning to TRBD2. This CDR3 region has 12 residues. CDR1 SGHAT and CDR2 FQNNGV come from the germline V gene. V dropped 11 bases and J dropped 2; count of bases not matched to a gene: 4. This chain's CDR3 is CASGGGQETQYF. CDR3 nucleotide sequence: TGTGCCTCCGGCGGGGGGCAAGAGACCCAGTACTTC.

This chain connects TRBV5-1 to TRBJ2-4, with 12 nucleotides matching TRBD1. V lost 3 bases to trimming and J lost 8 bases; unmatched junction nucleotides: 6. The CDR3 runs 15 residues. Germline loops: CDR1 SGHRS, CDR2 YFSETQ. CDR3 protein: CASSSPGQGAHIQYF. Here the CDR3 DNA reads TGCGCCAGCAGCTCGCCGGGACAGGGGGCACACATTCAGTACTTC.

The chain combines TRBV30 with TRBJ2-1; possibly TRBD2 for D (5 bases). CDR3 size: 12 residues. The V gene's germline CDR1 is GTSNPN and CDR2 SVGIG (reference sequence). Trimming removed 0 bases from V and 8 bases from J, with 8 bases in between. This chain's CDR3 is CAWSVLGHEQFF. CDR3 DNA: TGTGCCTGGAGTGTACTAGGCCATGAGCAGTTCTTC.

This clone appeared a few times. The CDR3 DNA reads as TGTGCCAGCAGCCCGTACGGGGAGAACACTGAAGCTTTCTTT. As protein: CASSPYGENTEAFF. The chain has TRBV4-2 and TRBJ1-1; D is unclear. Germline V gene data show CDR1 as LGHNA and CDR2 as YNFKEQ. The CDR3 has 14 amino acids. V shed 4 bases and J shed 1 base, with 10 bases lying between them.

The chain joins TRBV15 to TRBJ2-3, with TRBD2 matching 8 bases. Trimming took 3 bases from V and 1 from J; bases not matched to a gene: 6. Germline CDR1 reads LNHNV; CDR2 reads YYDKDF (reference sequence). The CDR3 covers 16 residues. The CDR3 here is CATSSRRAGGTDTQYF. Written as DNA, the CDR3 is TGTGCCACCAGCAGCCGGAGAGCGGGAGGCACAGATACGCAGTATTTT.

The chain uses TRBV7-9 and TRBJ2-5; D is unclear. Trimming took 5 bases from V and 4 from J, leaving 11 bases between them. CDR1 is SEHNR and CDR2 is FQNEAQ in the germline V gene (reference sequence). The CDR3 contains 13 residues. CDR3: CASSPGVRETQYF. The CDR3 bases are TGTGCCAGCAGCCCCGGAGTACGAGAGACCCAGTACTTC.

The table lists this clone with a few counts. The chain has TRBV5-1 and TRBJ1-3; D remains unclear. This CDR3 is built from 17 residues. V was clipped by 4 bases and J by 1 base, with 18 bases between them. CDR1 is SGHRS and CDR2 is YFSETQ in the germline V gene. CDR3 sequence reads: CASSLIQSTPSGNTIYF. CDR3 sequence (DNA): TGCGCCAGCAGCCTAATACAGTCGACCCCTTCTGGAAACACCATATATTTT.

The chain joins TRBV21-1 to TRBJ2-7; no DNA check was done on the table's D call, TRBD2. TRBV21-1 is termed a pseudogene. This CDR3 contains 15 residues. The CDR3 loop reads CASSKGGPRRSEQYF. CDR3 sequence (DNA): TGTGCCAGCAGCAAAGGGGGTCCCAGGAGGAGTGAGCAGTACTTC.

J is TRBJ2-7 and V is TRBV29-1; TRBD1 matches 9 bases. J lost 4 bases, V lost 5 bases, and 6 bases had no gene match. The V gene's germline CDR1 is SQVTM and CDR2 ANQGSEA. This CDR3 has 13 amino acids. The chain's CDR3 is CSVRTGERYEQYF. The CDR3 DNA is TGCAGCGTTCGGACAGGGGAAAGGTACGAGCAGTACTTC.

J is TRBJ1-2 and V is TRBV30; TRBD1 matches 7 bases. The CDR3 totals 16 residues. V was clipped by 1 base and J by 2 bases; unmatched bases: 10. CDR1 is GTSNPN, CDR2 SVGIG, per germline (reference sequence). In nucleotides, the CDR3 is TGTGCCTGGAGTGACCCGGGACAGTATCCAAACTATGGCTACACCTTC. Residues: CAWSDPGQYPNYGYTF.

V usage is TRBV29-1 and J usage is TRBJ1-2, with TRBD1 matching 8 bases. V lost 5 bases to trimming and J lost 8 bases; unmatched junction nucleotides: 10. Germline CDR1 is SQVTM and CDR2 is ANQGSEA. The CDR3 is 13 amino acids. The CDR3 nucleotides read TGCAGCGTTACCCTTTCAGGGGGCATCGGCTACACCTTC. Translated, it gives CSVTLSGGIGYTF.

The chain uses TRBV18 and TRBJ2-1, with a tentative D call TRBD1 (5 bases). Germline V gene data show CDR1 as KGHSH and CDR2 as LQKENI. This CDR3 comprises 15 residues. The V gene lost 1 base and the J gene lost 8 bases, with 15 bases spanning the gap. CDR3 region: CASSPLRQFADEQFF. CDR3 coding DNA: TGTGCCAGCTCACCACTTCGACAGTTTGCGGATGAGCAGTTCTTC.

This clone has more than one count but fewer than ten. The gene calls are TRBV7-9 and TRBJ1-2, with 8 bases that match TRBD1. Trimming took 5 bases from V and 4 from J; bases not matched to a gene: 12. The CDR3 spans 16 residues. Germline-derived CDR1 and CDR2 are SEHNR and FQNEAQ (reference sequence). CDR3 residues: CASSPHMAGGGYGYTF. In nucleotides, the CDR3 is TGTGCCAGCAGCCCCCACATGGCAGGGGGCGGCTATGGCTACACCTTC.

V and J are TRBV6-1 and TRBJ1-2, with 8 bases fitting TRBD1. This CDR3 contains 15 residues. J gave up 2 bases and V 7 bases, and 9 bases lay outside the gene matches. In germline, CDR1 is MNHNS, CDR2 SASEGT. CDR3 sequence: CASTVAGQGNYGYTF. As DNA, the CDR3 is TGTGCCAGCACAGTCGCCGGACAGGGCAACTATGGCTACACCTTC.

This chain joins TRBV19 and TRBJ2-1, with 7 nucleotides matching TRBD2. Germline V lookup: CDR1 LNHDA, CDR2 SQIVND (reference sequence). Losses at the gene ends were 3 bases for V and 1 base for J; bases not matched to a gene: 3. CDR3 length: 15 residues. For the CDR3, the DNA is TGTGCCAGTAGTATCGGAGCGGGGTCCTACAATGAGCAGTTCTTC. Its translation is CASSIGAGSYNEQFF.

The chain combines TRBV5-8 with TRBJ2-7, with 7 bases fitting TRBD1. The CDR3 is 15 amino acids. Trimming cost V 4 bases and J 0 bases; bases outside gene matches: 7. Germline CDR1 and CDR2: SGHTS and YDEGEE. The CDR3 DNA reads TGTGCCAGCAGCAGAAGGGGGCATAGCTCCTACGAGCAGTACTTC. This gives the protein CASSRRGHSSYEQYF.

The chain has TRBV2 and TRBJ2-1, with 7 positions matching TRBD2. J lost 8 bases, V lost 10 bases, and 14 bases had no gene match. Per the germline V gene, CDR1 is SNHLY and CDR2 is FYNNEI. This CDR3 spans 14 amino acids. CDR3 DNA sequence: TGTGCCACTAGGGAGCGGGAAAGGCGAGATGAGCAGTTCTTC. The encoded protein is CATRERERRDEQFF.